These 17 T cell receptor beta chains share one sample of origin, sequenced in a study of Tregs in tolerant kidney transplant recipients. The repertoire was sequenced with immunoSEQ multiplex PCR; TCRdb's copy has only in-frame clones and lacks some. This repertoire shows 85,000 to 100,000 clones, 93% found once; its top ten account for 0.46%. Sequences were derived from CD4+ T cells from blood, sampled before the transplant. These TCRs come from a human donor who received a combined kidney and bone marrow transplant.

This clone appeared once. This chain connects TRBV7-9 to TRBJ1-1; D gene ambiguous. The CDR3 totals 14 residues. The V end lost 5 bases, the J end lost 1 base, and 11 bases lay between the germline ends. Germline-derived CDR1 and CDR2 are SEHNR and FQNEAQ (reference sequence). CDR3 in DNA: TGTGCCAGCAGCAGCCTTGTCCGGAACACTGAAGCTTTCTTT. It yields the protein CASSSLVRNTEAFF.

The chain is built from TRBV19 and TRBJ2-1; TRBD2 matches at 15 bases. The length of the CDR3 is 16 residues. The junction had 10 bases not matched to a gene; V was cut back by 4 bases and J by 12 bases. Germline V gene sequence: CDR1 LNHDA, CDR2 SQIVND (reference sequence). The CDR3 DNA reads TGTGCCAGTAGTACAGGGACTAGCGGGAGGTTAATGGCGCAGTTCTTC. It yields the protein CASSTGTSGRLMAQFF. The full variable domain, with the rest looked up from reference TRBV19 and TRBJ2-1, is DGGITQSPKYLFRKEGQNVTLSCEQNLNHDAMYWYRQDPGQGLRLIYYSQIVNDFQKGDIAEGYSVSREKKESFPLTVTSAQKNPTAFYLCASSTGTSGRLMAQFFGPGTRLTVL.

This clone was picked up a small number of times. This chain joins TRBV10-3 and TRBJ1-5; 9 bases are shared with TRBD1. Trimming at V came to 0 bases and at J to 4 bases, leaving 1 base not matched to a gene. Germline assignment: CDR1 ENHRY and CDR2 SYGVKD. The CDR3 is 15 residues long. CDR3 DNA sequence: TGTGCCATCAGTGAGTCGGGACAGGGTAATCAGCCCCAGCATTTT. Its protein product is CAISESGQGNQPQHF.

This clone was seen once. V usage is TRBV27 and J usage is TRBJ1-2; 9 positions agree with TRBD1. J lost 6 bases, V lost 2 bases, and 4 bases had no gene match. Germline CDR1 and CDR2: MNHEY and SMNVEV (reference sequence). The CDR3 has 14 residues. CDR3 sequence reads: CASSLAGQGNGYTF. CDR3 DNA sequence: TGTGCCAGCAGTTTAGCCGGACAGGGGAATGGCTACACCTTC.

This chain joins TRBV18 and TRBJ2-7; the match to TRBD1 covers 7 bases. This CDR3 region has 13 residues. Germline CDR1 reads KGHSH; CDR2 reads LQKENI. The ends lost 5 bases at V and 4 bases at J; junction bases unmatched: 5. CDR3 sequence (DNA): TGTGCCAGCTCATCTCGGACAGGATACGAGCAGTACTTC. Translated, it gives CASSSRTGYEQYF.

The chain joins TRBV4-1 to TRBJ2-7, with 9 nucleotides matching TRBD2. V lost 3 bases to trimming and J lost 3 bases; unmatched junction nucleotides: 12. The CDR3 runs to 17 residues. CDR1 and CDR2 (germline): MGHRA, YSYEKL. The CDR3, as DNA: TGCGCCAGCAGCCACCCGCGCGAGACTAGCGGATTCTACGAGCAGTACTTC. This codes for CASSHPRETSGFYEQYF.

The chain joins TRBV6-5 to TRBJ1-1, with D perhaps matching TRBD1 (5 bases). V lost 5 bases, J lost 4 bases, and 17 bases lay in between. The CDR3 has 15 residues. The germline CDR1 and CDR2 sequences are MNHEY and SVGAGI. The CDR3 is CASSPEFRVATEAFF. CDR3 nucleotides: TGTGCCAGCAGTCCCGAATTCAGGGTCGCCACTGAAGCTTTCTTT.

The CDR3 protein is CASSVDRAENTEAFF. CDR3 in DNA: TGTGCCAGCAGTGTGGACAGGGCTGAGAACACTGAAGCTTTCTTT. V usage is TRBV6-5 and J usage is TRBJ1-1; TRBD1 agrees at 8 bases. Germline lookup yields CDR1 MNHEY and CDR2 SVGAGI. V was clipped by 5 bases and J by 1 base; unmatched bases: 6. The CDR3 runs to 15 residues.

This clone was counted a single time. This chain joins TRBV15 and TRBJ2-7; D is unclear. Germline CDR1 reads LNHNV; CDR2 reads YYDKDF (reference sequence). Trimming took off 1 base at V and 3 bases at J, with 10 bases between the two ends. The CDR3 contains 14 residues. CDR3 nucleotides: TGTGCCACCAGCAGAGGAAAAACGCGCTACGAGCAGTACTTC. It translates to CATSRGKTRYEQYF.

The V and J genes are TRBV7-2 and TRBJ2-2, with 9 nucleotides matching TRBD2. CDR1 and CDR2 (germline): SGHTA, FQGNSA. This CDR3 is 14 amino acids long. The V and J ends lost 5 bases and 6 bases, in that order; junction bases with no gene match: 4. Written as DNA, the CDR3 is TGTGCCAGCAGCCCCGGACTAGCGTCCGGGGAGCTGTTTTTT. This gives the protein CASSPGLASGELFF.

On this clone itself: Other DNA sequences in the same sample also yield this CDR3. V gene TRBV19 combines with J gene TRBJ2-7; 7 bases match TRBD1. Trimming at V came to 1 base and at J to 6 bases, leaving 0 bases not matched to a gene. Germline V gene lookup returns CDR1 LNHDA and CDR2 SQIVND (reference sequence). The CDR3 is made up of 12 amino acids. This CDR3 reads CASSIGQGEQYF. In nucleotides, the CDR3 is TGTGCCAGTAGTATAGGACAGGGCGAGCAGTACTTC.

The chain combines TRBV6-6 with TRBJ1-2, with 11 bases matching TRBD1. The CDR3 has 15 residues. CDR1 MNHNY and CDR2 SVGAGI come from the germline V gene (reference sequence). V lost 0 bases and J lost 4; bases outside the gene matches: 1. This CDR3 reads CASSYSDRGPYGYTF. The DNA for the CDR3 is TGTGCCAGCAGTTACTCGGACAGGGGGCCCTATGGCTACACCTTC.

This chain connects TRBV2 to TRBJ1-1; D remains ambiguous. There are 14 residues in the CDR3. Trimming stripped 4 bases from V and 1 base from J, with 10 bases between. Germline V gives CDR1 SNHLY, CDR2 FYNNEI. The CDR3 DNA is TGTGCCAGCAGTGTCCGGGAGAGGAACACTGAAGCTTTCTTT. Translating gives CASSVRERNTEAFF.

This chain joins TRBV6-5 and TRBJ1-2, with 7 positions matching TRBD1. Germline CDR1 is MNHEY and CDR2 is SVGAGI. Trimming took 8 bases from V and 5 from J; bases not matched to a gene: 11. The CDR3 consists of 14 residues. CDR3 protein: CASSIRGARYGYTF. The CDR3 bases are TGTGCCAGCTCTATCAGGGGGGCGAGGTATGGCTACACCTTC.

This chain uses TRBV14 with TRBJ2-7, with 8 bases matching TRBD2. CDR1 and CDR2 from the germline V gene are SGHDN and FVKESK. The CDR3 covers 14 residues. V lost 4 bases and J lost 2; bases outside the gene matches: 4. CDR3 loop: CASSPGGGAYEQYF. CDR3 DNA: TGTGCCAGCAGCCCGGGGGGGGGAGCCTACGAGCAGTACTTC.

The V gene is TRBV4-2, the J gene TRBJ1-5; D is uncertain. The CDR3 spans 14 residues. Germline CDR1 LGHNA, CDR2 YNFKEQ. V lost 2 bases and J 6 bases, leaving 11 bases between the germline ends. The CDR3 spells CASSQPDRGQPQHF. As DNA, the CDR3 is TGTGCCAGCAGCCAACCAGATAGAGGTCAGCCCCAGCATTTT.

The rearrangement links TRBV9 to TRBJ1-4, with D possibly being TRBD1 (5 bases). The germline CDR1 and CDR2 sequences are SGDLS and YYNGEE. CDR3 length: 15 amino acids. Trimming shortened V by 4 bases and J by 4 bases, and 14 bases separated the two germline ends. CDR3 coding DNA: TGTGCCAGCAGCCAAGGTGGCCAGGGTAATGAAAAACTGTTTTTT. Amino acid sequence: CASSQGGQGNEKLFF.